Presented here are 8 T cell receptor beta chains from one specimen sequenced in a study of beta chain features in type 1 diabetes. Expressed TCRB transcripts got sequenced, as all isolated RNA was reverse transcribed. The repertoire was sequenced with immunoSEQ multiplex PCR; TCRdb's copy has only in-frame clones and lacks some. The profile shows 150,000 to 200,000 clones, around 13% of them singletons. What was sequenced was central memory CD4+ T cells from blood. Every receptor here comes from a woman between 18 and 29 years old in good health.

V gene TRBV6-1 combines with J gene TRBJ2-5; a weak D match, TRBD1 (6 bases). Germline CDR1 reads MNHNS; CDR2 reads SASEGT. Trimming cost V 4 bases and J 1 base, with 10 bases left between them. CDR3 length: 14 amino acids. DNA of the CDR3: TGTGCCAGCAGTGTCCGGACAGTCCAAGAGACCCAGTACTTC. This codes for CASSVRTVQETQYF.

The V gene is TRBV28, the J gene TRBJ2-5, with 10 bases lining up with TRBD1. CDR1 is MDHEN, CDR2 SYDVKM, per germline. This CDR3 spans 16 amino acids. The V and J ends lost 1 base and 5 bases, in that order; junction bases with no gene match: 7. DNA for the CDR3: TGTGCCAGCAGTTTATACGACAGGGGGCGTTCGGAGACCCAGTACTTC. This translates into CASSLYDRGRSETQYF. Full variable domain (remainder filled in from reference TRBV28 and TRBJ2-5): DVKVTQSSRYLVKRTGEKVFLECVQDMDHENMFWYRQDPGLGLRLIYFSYDVKMKEKGDIPEGYSVSREKKERFSLILESASTNQTSMYLCASSLYDRGRSETQYFGPGTRLLVL.

A few counts support this clone. The junction differs from germline at one of its ends, possibly a read error. CDR3 sequence: CASKRDLAGEAQYF. CDR3 nucleotide sequence: TGTGCCAGCAAAAGAGACCTAGCGGGAGAGGCCCAGTACTTC. V and J are TRBV9 and TRBJ2-5; 10 positions match TRBD2. Germline CDR1 SGDLS, CDR2 YYNGEE. The CDR3 runs 14 residues.

This clone was counted between two and nine times. The V call is TRBV20-1, the J call TRBJ2-1; D not resolved. With 3 bases removed from V and 6 bases from J, the gap between germline ends came to 6 bases. Germline V gives CDR1 DFQATT, CDR2 SNEGSKA (reference sequence). The CDR3 spans 11 residues. The CDR3 protein is CSASTSNEQFF. The DNA of the CDR3 is TGCAGTGCTAGTACGAGCAATGAGCAGTTCTTC.

The CDR3 spells CASSQSGTGVADTQYF. CDR3 DNA: TGCGCCAGCAGCCAATCCGGGACAGGGGTGGCAGATACGCAGTATTTT. V gene TRBV4-3 combines with J gene TRBJ2-3, with 10 positions matching TRBD1. V shed 2 bases, J shed 4 bases, and the junction held 6 bases outside the gene matches. This CDR3 contains 16 residues. Germline V gene sequence: CDR1 LGHNA, CDR2 YSLEER.

This clone appeared a few times. The chain joins TRBV5-4 to TRBJ1-2, with 7 bases that match TRBD1. The germline V gene has CDR1 SGHNT and CDR2 YYREEE (reference sequence). The CDR3 covers 13 residues. Trimming cost V 2 bases and J 6 bases; bases outside gene matches: 4. The CDR3 bases are TGTGCCAGCAGCTTCCAGGGGGTAGATGGCTACACCTTC. Its translation: CASSFQGVDGYTF.

This clone turned up a few times. The rearrangement uses TRBV28 and TRBJ1-4; 7 nucleotides line up with TRBD1. The CDR3 covers 14 residues. V lost 4 bases and J lost 5; bases outside the gene matches: 4. Germline lookup yields CDR1 MDHEN and CDR2 SYDVKM. The CDR3 nucleotides are TGTGCCAGCAGTTCAGGGGGGACGAATGAAAAACTGTTTTTT. Its translation is CASSSGGTNEKLFF.

In this sample, this clone turned up a few times. CDR3 amino acids: CASSESGRGREQYF. The DNA of the CDR3 is TGCGCCAGCAGTGAGTCGGGCAGGGGGCGCGAGCAGTACTTC. V and J are TRBV10-2 and TRBJ2-7; 8 bases match TRBD1. V shed 0 bases, J shed 6 bases, and the junction held 4 bases outside the gene matches. The CDR3 length is 14 residues. Germline V gene data show CDR1 as WSHSY and CDR2 as SAAADI.